This T cell receptor beta chain was identified in a study of T cell responses to AZD1222 COVID-19 vaccine. Study-wide results and limits: Baseline serology detected seropositivity in only a handful of AZD1222 recipients. Clonal diversity may have been underestimated, and the donors were mostly white British, with more females than males. A rise in Spike-specific TCR breadth and depth followed two AZD1222 doses.

Notes on this clone: The antigen remains undetermined.

This table comes from immunoSEQ multiplex PCR, and its TCRdb copy is limited to in-frame clones, with some not included. The table lists around 150,000 clones, under 95% of them singletons. Pooling covered second doses at about 4 or about 12 weeks. The CDR3 is 15 amino acids. The germline V gene encodes CDR1 MGHRA and CDR2 YSYEKL. V dropped 1 base and J dropped 2 bases, with 9 bases sitting between them. V is TRBV4-1 and J is TRBJ2-4, with D hard to call. The input for sequencing was peripheral blood, taken 28 days after the second AZD1222 dose. The origin of this receptor is an adult who received the AZD1222 COVID-19 vaccine. The CDR3 reads CASSQVPGTKNIQYF. DNA for the CDR3: TGCGCCAGCAGCCAAGTCCCAGGAACCAAAAACATTCAGTACTTC.